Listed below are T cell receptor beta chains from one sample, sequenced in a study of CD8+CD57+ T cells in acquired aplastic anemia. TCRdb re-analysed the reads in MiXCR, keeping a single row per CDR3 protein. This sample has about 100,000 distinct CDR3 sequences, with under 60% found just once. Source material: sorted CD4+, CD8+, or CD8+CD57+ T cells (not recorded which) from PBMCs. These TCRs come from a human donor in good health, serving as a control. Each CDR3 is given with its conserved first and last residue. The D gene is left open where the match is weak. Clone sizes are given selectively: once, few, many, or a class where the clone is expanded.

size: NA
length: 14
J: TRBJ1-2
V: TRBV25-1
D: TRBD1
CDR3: CASSKGQGNYGYTF
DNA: TGTGCCAGCAGTAAAGGACAGGGGAACTATGGCTACACCTTC

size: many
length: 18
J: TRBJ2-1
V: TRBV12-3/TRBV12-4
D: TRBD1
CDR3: CASSPTGQYLGSYNEQFF
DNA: TGTGCCAGCAGTCCGACGGGACAGTATCTAGGCTCCTACAATGAGCAGTTCTTC

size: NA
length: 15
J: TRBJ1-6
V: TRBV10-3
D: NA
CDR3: CAISESFPGASPLHF
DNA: TGTGCCATCAGTGAGTCCTTCCCTGGAGCCTCACCCCTCCACTTT

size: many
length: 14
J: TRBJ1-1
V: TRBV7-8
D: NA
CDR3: CASSHGGLGTEAFF
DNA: TGTGCCAGCAGCCACGGGGGATTAGGCACTGAAGCTTTCTTT

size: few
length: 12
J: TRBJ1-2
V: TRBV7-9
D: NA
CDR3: CASSLVGGGYTF
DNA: TGTGCCAGCAGCTTAGTGGGTGGTGGCTACACCTTC

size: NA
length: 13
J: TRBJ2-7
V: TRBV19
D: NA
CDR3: CASSIKRWAEQYF
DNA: TGTGCCAGTAGTATAAAGCGGTGGGCCGAGCAGTACTTC

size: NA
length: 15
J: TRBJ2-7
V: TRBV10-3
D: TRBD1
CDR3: CAISDPGQVTYEQYF
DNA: TGTGCCATCAGTGACCCCGGACAGGTCACCTACGAGCAGTACTTC

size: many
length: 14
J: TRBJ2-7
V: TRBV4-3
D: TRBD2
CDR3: CASSQASTSGEQYF
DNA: TGCGCCAGCAGCCAAGCCTCTACTAGCGGCGAGCAGTACTTC

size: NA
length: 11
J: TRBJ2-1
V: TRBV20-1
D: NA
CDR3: CSPSSYNEQFF
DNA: TGCAGTCCGTCTTCCTACAATGAGCAGTTCTTC

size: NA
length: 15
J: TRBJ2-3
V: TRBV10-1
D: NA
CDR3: CASSRLGANTDTQYF
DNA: TGCGCCAGCAGCCGATTGGGGGCCAATACAGATACGCAGTATTTT

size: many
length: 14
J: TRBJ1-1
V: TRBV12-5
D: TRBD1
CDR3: CASGPPDRGTEAFF
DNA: TGTGCTAGTGGTCCACCGGACAGGGGCACTGAAGCTTTCTTT

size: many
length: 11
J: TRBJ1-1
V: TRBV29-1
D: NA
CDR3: CSVDKNTEAFF
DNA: TGCAGCGTTGACAAGAACACTGAAGCTTTCTTT

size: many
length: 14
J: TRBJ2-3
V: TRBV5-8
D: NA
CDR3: CASSPGPSLDTQYF
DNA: TGTGCCAGCAGCCCCGGGCCCTCATTAGATACGCAGTATTTT

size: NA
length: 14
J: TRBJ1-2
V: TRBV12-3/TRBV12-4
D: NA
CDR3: CASSESGQGYGYTF
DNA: TGTGCCAGCAGTGAATCGGGGCAGGGTTATGGCTACACCTTC

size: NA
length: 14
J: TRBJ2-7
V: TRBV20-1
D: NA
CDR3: CSARSARSSYEQYF
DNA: TGCAGTGCTAGATCCGCTAGGAGCTCCTACGAGCAGTACTTC

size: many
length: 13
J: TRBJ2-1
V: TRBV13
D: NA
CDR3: CASSGGQNNEQFF
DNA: TGTGCCAGCAGCGGTGGACAGAACAATGAGCAGTTCTTC

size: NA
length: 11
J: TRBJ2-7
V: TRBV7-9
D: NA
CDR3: CASSLAQVQYF
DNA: TGTGCCAGCAGCTTAGCACAGGTGCAGTACTTC

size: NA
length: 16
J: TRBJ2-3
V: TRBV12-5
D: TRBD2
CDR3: CASSLVSGGRTDTQYF
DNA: TGTGCCAGCAGTTTGGTTAGCGGGGGCCGAACAGATACGCAGTATTTT

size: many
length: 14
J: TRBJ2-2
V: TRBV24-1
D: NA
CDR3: CATSGAGSPGELFF
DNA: TGTGCCACCAGTGGCGCAGGGAGCCCCGGGGAGCTGTTTTTT

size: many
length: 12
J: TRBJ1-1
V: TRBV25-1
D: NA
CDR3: CASSITGTEAFF
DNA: TGTGCCAGCAGTATAACAGGGACTGAAGCTTTCTTT

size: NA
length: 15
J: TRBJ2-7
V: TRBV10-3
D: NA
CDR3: CASSVGGGSSYEQYF
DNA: TGTGCCAGCAGCGTAGGGGGGGGCAGCTCCTACGAGCAGTACTTC

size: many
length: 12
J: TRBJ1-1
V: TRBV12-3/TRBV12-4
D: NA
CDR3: CASSLSVPEAFF
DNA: TGTGCCAGCAGTTTGTCTGTCCCTGAAGCTTTCTTT

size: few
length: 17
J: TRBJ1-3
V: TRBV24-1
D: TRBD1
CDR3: CATSDSLTDRAVDTIYF
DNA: TGTGCCACCAGTGATTCCCTGACCGACAGGGCCGTAGACACCATATATTTT

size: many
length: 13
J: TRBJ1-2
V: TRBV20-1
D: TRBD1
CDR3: CSAYPRDSYGYTF
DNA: TGCAGTGCTTACCCCCGGGACAGCTATGGCTACACCTTC

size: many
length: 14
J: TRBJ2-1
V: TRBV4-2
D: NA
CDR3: CASSQGDGDNEQFF
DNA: TGTGCCAGCAGCCAAGGGGACGGGGACAATGAGCAGTTCTTC

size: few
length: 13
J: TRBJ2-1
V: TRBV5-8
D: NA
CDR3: CASSLETGGRLFF
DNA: TGTGCCAGCAGCTTGGAGACGGGGGGCCGCTTGTTCTTC

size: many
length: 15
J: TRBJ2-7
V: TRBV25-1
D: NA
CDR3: CASTGPNAAAYEQYF
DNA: TGTGCCAGCACCGGACCGAACGCCGCCGCCTACGAGCAGTACTTC

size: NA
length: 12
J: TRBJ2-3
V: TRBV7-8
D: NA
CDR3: CASSLFELTQYF
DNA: TGTGCCAGCAGCTTATTTGAGCTCACGCAGTATTTT

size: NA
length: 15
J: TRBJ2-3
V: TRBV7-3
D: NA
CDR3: CASSLGWLSTDTQYF
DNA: TGTGCCAGCAGCTTAGGTTGGCTTTCCACAGATACGCAGTATTTT

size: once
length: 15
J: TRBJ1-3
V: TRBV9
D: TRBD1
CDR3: CASSAGQGSGNTIYF
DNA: TGTGCCAGCAGCGCGGGACAGGGATCAGGAAACACCATATATTTT

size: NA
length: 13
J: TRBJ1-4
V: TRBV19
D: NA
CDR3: CASSIARGEKLFF
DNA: TGTGCCAGTAGTATAGCGAGGGGTGAAAAACTGTTTTTT

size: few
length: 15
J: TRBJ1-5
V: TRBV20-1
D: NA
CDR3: CSARGLTAHNQPQHF
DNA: TGCAGTGCTAGAGGACTGACGGCCCACAATCAGCCCCAGCATTTT

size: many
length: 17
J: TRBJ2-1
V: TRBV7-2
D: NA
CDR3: CASSANLWVSSYNEQFF
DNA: TGTGCCAGCAGCGCGAACCTTTGGGTATCGTCCTACAATGAGCAGTTCTTC

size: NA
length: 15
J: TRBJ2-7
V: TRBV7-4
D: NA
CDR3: CASSLGAGTTYEQYF
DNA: TGTGCCAGCAGCTTAGGGGCGGGAACGACCTACGAGCAGTACTTC